This entry lists 9 T cell receptor beta chains sequenced from one sample in a study of high-grade serous ovarian cancer treatment subgroups. Tumor samples were taken before definitive surgery or chemotherapy. TCRdb's table, derived via immunoSEQ multiplex PCR, lists solely in-frame clones and lacks some. Of more than 8,000 clones detected, 75% to 80% appear once; the ten largest clones hold around 6%. Sequenced sample: tumor tissue. The receptors come from a human donor with high-grade serous ovarian cancer.

J is TRBJ1-1 and V is TRBV19; 7 nucleotides match TRBD1. Germline CDR1 LNHDA, CDR2 SQIVND (reference sequence). CDR3 length equals 16 residues. J was trimmed by 3 bases and V by 3 bases; bases with no gene match: 10. This CDR3 is CASSMYSGTVDTEAFF. CDR3 coding DNA: TGTGCCAGTAGTATGTATTCCGGGACAGTCGACACTGAAGCTTTCTTT. Combining the CDR3 with reference TRBV19 and TRBJ1-1 gives the whole variable domain DGGITQSPKYLFRKEGQNVTLSCEQNLNHDAMYWYRQDPGQGLRLIYYSQIVNDFQKGDIAEGYSVSREKKESFPLTVTSAQKNPTAFYLCASSMYSGTVDTEAFFGQGTRLTVV.

This clone has only a few counts. J is TRBJ1-6 and V is TRBV4-3, with D maybe TRBD1 (5 bases). CDR1 is LGHNA and CDR2 is YSLEER in the germline V gene. This CDR3 contains 15 residues. V was shortened by 1 base and J by 5 bases, with 9 bases between the two germline ends. The CDR3 sequence is CASSQARQNNSPLHF. CDR3 bases: TGCGCCAGCAGCCAAGCCCGACAGAATAATTCACCCCTCCACTTT.

CDR3 nucleotide sequence: TGCGCCAGCAGCTACTACCAACAGAAAACCTATGGCTACACCTTC. This encodes CASSYYQQKTYGYTF. The genes are TRBV5-1 and TRBJ1-2; unclear D gene. Germline V gene sequence: CDR1 SGHRS, CDR2 YFSETQ. Trimming shortened V by 3 bases and J by 4 bases, and 16 bases separated the two germline ends. This CDR3 has 15 amino acids.

The CDR3 loop is CASSQDWGGIRDRVSYYEQYF. In DNA form, the CDR3 reads TGCGCCAGCAGCCAAGATTGGGGCGGTATCCGGGACAGGGTCTCTTACTACGAGCAGTACTTC. The chain links TRBV4-1 to TRBJ2-7; 9 nucleotides line up with TRBD1. The CDR3 runs to 21 residues. V shed 0 bases and J 3 bases; nucleotides not matched to a gene: 21. CDR1 MGHRA and CDR2 YSYEKL come from the germline V gene.

This chain joins TRBV6-5 and TRBJ2-2, with D perhaps matching TRBD1 (6 bases). This CDR3 comprises 14 residues. Germline loops: CDR1 MNHEY, CDR2 SVGAGI. Between the trimmed V and J ends, which lost 6 bases and 3 bases, there was a span of 11 bases. CDR3 sequence (DNA): TGTGCCAGCAGCGAGGGGGATGACACCGGGGAGCTGTTTTTT. Translated: CASSEGDDTGELFF.

V usage is TRBV4-1 and J usage is TRBJ2-7, with D possibly being TRBD2 (5 bases). The CDR3 is 17 residues long. Germline V lookup: CDR1 MGHRA, CDR2 YSYEKL. V shed 0 bases and J shed 3 bases, with 18 bases lying between them. CDR3 residues: CASSQDRASGRDYEQYF. CDR3 DNA: TGCGCCAGCAGCCAAGATCGGGCTTCAGGCCGGGACTACGAGCAGTACTTC.

V is TRBV5-6 and J is TRBJ1-2; 7 bases are a match to TRBD1. Germline CDR1 is SGHDT and CDR2 is YYEEEE. The CDR3 consists of 15 residues. V lost 2 bases, J lost 4 bases, and 8 bases stayed unmatched. As DNA, the CDR3 is TGTGCCAGCAGCTTCCGGGACAGAGTTTTCTATGGCTACACCTTC. Its translation is CASSFRDRVFYGYTF. Combining the CDR3 with reference TRBV5-6 and TRBJ1-2 gives the whole variable domain DAGVTQSPTHLIKTRGQQVTLRCSPKSGHDTVSWYQQALGQGPQFIFQYYEEEERQRGNFPDRFSGHQFPNYSSELNVNALLLGDSALYLCASSFRDRVFYGYTFGSGTRLTVV.

This clone rates as medium-sized. The chain carries TRBV5-1 and TRBJ1-2, with a tentative D call TRBD1 (6 bases). Trimming pared 0 bases from V and 6 bases from J, leaving 15 bases between. The germline gives CDR1 SGHRS, CDR2 YFSETQ. This CDR3 spans 15 amino acids. CDR3 loop: CASSLEAGDGDGYTF. The CDR3 DNA follows: TGCGCCAGCAGCTTGGAGGCAGGGGATGGGGATGGCTACACCTTC.

The gene calls are TRBV7-6 and TRBJ1-1; D is perhaps TRBD1 (5 bases). V was pared by 1 base and J by 5 bases, with 14 bases between. Germline CDR1 is SGHVS and CDR2 is FNYEAQ. This CDR3 spans 15 amino acids. The CDR3 protein is CASSLVQGAPTEAFF. The DNA for the CDR3 is TGTGCCAGCAGCTTAGTTCAGGGCGCGCCGACTGAAGCTTTCTTT.